This T cell receptor beta chain stems from a study of graft-versus-host responses after intestinal transplantation. Study overall: Among the recipients, transplants were multivisceral, liver-intestinal, or isolated intestinal. Once they had received anti-thymocyte globulin induction, all recipients took tacrolimus and steroids for about three years.

TCRdb keeps only in-frame clones here, not all; method: immunoSEQ multiplex PCR. The data hold about 5,000 clones, with roughly two thirds observed a single time. With respect to this clone: Its specificity is unknown.

Germline loops: CDR1 MNHGY, CDR2 SVAAGI. The V end was cut by 7 bases, the J end by 5 bases, with 17 bases between. The CDR3 loop spans 14 amino acids. The study, taken as a whole, reports: Levels of circulating GvH clones at their peak were associated with early post-transplant HvG declines. GvH clonotypes were identified within recipient marrow, with a subset emerging first in ileum or blood.

This chain uses TRBV6-9 with TRBJ1-1, with D possibly matching TRBD1 (6 bases). The TCR sequence derives from a human patient who received an intestinal transplant, so some T cells may come from the graft donor. This material consisted of PBMCs, taken about 550 days after intestinal transplant. The CDR3 is CASKFHRDGTEAFF. The CDR3 DNA reads as TGTGCCAGCAAGTTCCACAGGGACGGGACTGAAGCTTTCTTT.